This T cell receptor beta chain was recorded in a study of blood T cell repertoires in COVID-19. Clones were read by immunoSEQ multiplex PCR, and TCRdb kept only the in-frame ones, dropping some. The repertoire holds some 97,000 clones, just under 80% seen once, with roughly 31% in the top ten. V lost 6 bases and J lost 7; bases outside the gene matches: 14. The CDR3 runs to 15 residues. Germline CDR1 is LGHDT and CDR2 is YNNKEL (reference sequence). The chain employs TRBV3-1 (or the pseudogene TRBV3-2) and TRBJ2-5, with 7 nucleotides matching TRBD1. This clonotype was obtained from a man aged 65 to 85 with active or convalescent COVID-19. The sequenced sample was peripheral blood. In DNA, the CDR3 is TGTGCCAGCAGTCTAGACAGGGCGGCCTGGGGGACCCAGTACTTC. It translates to CASSLDRAAWGTQYF.